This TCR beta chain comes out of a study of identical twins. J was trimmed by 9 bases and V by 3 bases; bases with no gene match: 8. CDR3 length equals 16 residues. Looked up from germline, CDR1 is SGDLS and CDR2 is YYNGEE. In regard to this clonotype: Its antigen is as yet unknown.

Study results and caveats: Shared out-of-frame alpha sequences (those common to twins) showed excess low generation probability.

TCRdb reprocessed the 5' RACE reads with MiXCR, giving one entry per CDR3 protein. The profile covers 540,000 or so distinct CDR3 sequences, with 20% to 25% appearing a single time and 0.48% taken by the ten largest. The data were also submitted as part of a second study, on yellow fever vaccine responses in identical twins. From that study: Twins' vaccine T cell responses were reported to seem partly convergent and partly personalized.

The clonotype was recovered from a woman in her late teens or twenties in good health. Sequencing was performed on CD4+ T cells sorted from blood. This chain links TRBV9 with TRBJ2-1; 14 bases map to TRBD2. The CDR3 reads CASSDPGLAGVAEQFF. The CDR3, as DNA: TGTGCCAGCAGCGACCCGGGACTAGCGGGAGTGGCTGAGCAGTTCTTC.